This T cell receptor beta chain was retrieved from a study of cytomegalovirus exposure and HLA in healthy donors. Points on this clone: Its antigen is as yet unknown.

Trimming stripped 3 bases from V and 6 bases from J, with 15 bases between. Germline V lookup: CDR1 KGHSH, CDR2 LQKENI. The CDR3 runs to 15 residues. 60 Vbeta and 13 Jbeta primers were used in PCR. Repertoires were generated with immunoSEQ multiplex PCR, while TCRdb's copy carries only in-frame clones and drops some. The data hold some 100,000 clones, with 81% observed a single time. Study-level results: Several of the most significant clusters appeared, in a later analysis, to be linked to common viral pathogens. Immune exposure data for these donors was limited to CMV serostatus. For TCR beta chains, V- and J-gene trimming was later linked to a missense DCLRE1C variant.

Material: PBMCs. The source is a woman in her twenties or thirties in good health and CMV-seronegative. The J gene is TRBJ2-1, the V gene TRBV18, with D hard to call. Here the CDR3 reads CASSPRSQIANEQFF. The CDR3 nucleotides are TGTGCCAGCTCACCGCGCTCCCAAATCGCCAATGAGCAGTTCTTC.